Following are 26 T cell receptor beta chains from one sample sequenced in a study of vaccination effects on CD4 cells after COVID-19. Upon completion of 10 days in culture, CD4+ T cells were isolated. Using immunoSEQ multiplex PCR, the repertoire was profiled, and TCRdb retains in-frame clones only, with some absent. The sample has more than 35,000 clones, roughly 82% seen once; the top ten hold less than 3.5%. What these receptors recognize is not known. Source: CD4+ T cells from PBMCs cultured without peptide, taken before COVID-19 vaccination. These receptors all come from a human donor who received a COVID-19 vaccine.

The chain's CDR3 is CASSHTAGASYNEQFF. The CDR3 coding sequence is TGCGCCAGCAGCCACACCGCGGGGGCCAGCTACAATGAGCAGTTCTTC. The chain employs TRBV5-1 and TRBJ2-1; D possibly corresponds to TRBD2 (7 bases). The V gene's germline CDR1 is SGHRS and CDR2 YFSETQ. This CDR3 contains 16 residues. Trimming cost V 4 bases and J 3 bases, with 17 bases left between them.

The genes are TRBV6-5 and TRBJ2-3; D is possibly TRBD2 (6 bases). CDR1 and CDR2 (germline): MNHEY, SVGAGI. The V gene lost 6 bases and the J gene lost 6 bases, with 16 bases spanning the gap. There are 14 residues in the CDR3. The CDR3 DNA sequence: TGTGCCAGCAGACCACGGAGGGGTAGCGATACGCAGTATTTT. Translated, it gives CASRPRRGSDTQYF.

The V gene is TRBV5-1, the J gene TRBJ2-6; D is unresolved. The CDR3 is 15 residues long. Trimming took off 2 bases at V and 2 bases at J, with 8 bases between the two ends. The germline CDR1 and CDR2 sequences are SGHRS and YFSETQ. The CDR3 region is CASSFTTTGANVLTF. The CDR3 DNA follows: TGCGCCAGCAGCTTCACTACTACTGGGGCCAACGTCCTGACTTTC.

The chain joins TRBV7-8 to TRBJ1-2, with 12 nucleotides matching TRBD1. The CDR3 has 16 residues. The V gene end was trimmed by 5 bases and the J gene end by 7 bases; junction bases not matched to a gene: 11. Germline V lookup: CDR1 SGHVS, CDR2 FQNEAQ. The CDR3, as DNA: TGTGCCAGCAGCGTACCGGGACAGGGGGCCTGGGGTGGCTACACCTTC. It translates to CASSVPGQGAWGGYTF.

This clone is a singleton in its sample. The chain joins TRBV27 to TRBJ2-1; TRBD1 matches at 12 bases. The CDR3 sequence is 15 residues long. The ends lost 3 bases at V and 6 bases at J; junction bases unmatched: 3. Per germline, CDR1 MNHEY and CDR2 SMNVEV (reference sequence). Here the CDR3 DNA reads TGTGCCAGCAGTTTTGGGGACAGGGGGCCCAATGAGCAGTTCTTC. Its translation is CASSFGDRGPNEQFF.

The rearrangement links TRBV28 to TRBJ1-2, with TRBD1 matching 12 bases. The CDR3 has 19 residues. Germline CDR1 MDHEN, CDR2 SYDVKM. V was pared by 6 bases and J by 5 bases, with 19 bases of the junction left unmatched. CDR3 protein: CASSLLIGTGGGGGYGYTF. The CDR3 bases are TGTGCCAGCAGCCTCCTTATCGGGACAGGGGGCGGAGGAGGATATGGCTACACCTTC.

The gene calls are TRBV11-2 and TRBJ2-7; 9 bases align to TRBD1. The V and J ends lost 5 bases and 6 bases, in that order; junction bases with no gene match: 8. The CDR3 covers 14 residues. The germline V gene has CDR1 SGHAT and CDR2 FQNNGV. This CDR3 is CASSQQGATGEQYV. CDR3 nucleotide sequence: TGTGCCAGCAGCCAACAGGGGGCGACGGGCGAGCAGTACGTC.

This clone was seen a single time. The chain joins TRBV19 to TRBJ1-5, with 10 bases matching TRBD1. The CDR3 totals 16 residues. V was pared by 5 bases and J by 4 bases, with 8 bases of the junction left unmatched. The germline V gene has CDR1 LNHDA and CDR2 SQIVND (reference sequence). Written as DNA, the CDR3 is TGTGCCAGTAGTGCCGGGACAGGGGCACTTAATCAGCCCCAGCATTTT. It yields the protein CASSAGTGALNQPQHF.

The CDR3 DNA is TGTGCCAGCAGCCCCCGGACAGCTAGCACAGATACGCAGTATTTT. Protein product: CASSPRTASTDTQYF. This chain uses TRBV7-9 with TRBJ2-3, with a tentative D call TRBD1 (6 bases). The CDR3 loop spans 15 amino acids. V was trimmed by 5 bases and J by 0 bases, leaving 12 bases between them. CDR1 is SEHNR and CDR2 is FQNEAQ in the germline V gene (reference sequence).

The rearrangement joins TRBV5-1 to TRBJ2-1; the D gene is possibly TRBD2 (7 bases). CDR3 length equals 14 residues. Looked up from germline, CDR1 is SGHRS and CDR2 is YFSETQ. V lost 4 bases, J lost 8 bases, and 16 bases lay in between. DNA of the CDR3: TGCGCCAGCAGCCCTATCGCGGGGGCCGATGAGCAGTTCTTC. Protein product: CASSPIAGADEQFF.

The chain joins TRBV6-6 to TRBJ1-2; D ambiguous. With 5 bases removed from V and 7 bases from J, the gap between germline ends came to 8 bases. The CDR3 has 11 residues. CDR1 is MNHNY and CDR2 is SVGAGI in the germline V gene (reference sequence). For the CDR3, the DNA is TGTGCCAGCAGTCAGAGTCTTGGCTACACCTTC. Residues: CASSQSLGYTF.

CDR3 in DNA: TGTGCCAGCAGTTCGCCTATGTCAGGGAACACTGAAGCTTTCTTT. Its protein is CASSSPMSGNTEAFF. This sequence joins TRBV27 and TRBJ1-1; unclear D gene. This CDR3 comprises 15 residues. The V end lost 4 bases, the J end lost 1 base, and 13 bases lay between the germline ends. Per the germline V gene, CDR1 is MNHEY and CDR2 is SMNVEV (reference sequence).

The CDR3 loop reads CASSFEGRKQFF. The CDR3 DNA is TGTGCCAGCAGTTTCGAGGGGCGGAAGCAGTTCTTC. The rearrangement joins TRBV12-3 or TRBV12-4 to TRBJ2-1, with D possibly called TRBD1 or TRBD2 (5 bases each). This CDR3 has 12 amino acids. Trimming left V 3 bases short and J 11 bases short, with 11 bases between.

The rearrangement uses TRBV19 and TRBJ1-2; 7 bases fit TRBD1. CDR1 LNHDA and CDR2 SQIVND come from the germline V gene (reference sequence). V gave up 5 bases and J gave up 2 bases; unmatched junction bases: 8. There are 15 residues in the CDR3. The DNA for the CDR3 is TGTGCCAGTAGTGAGACAGGGATGAAAAACTATGGCTACACCTTC. This sequence encodes CASSETGMKNYGYTF.

The J gene is TRBJ2-5, the V gene TRBV5-1, with D possibly being TRBD1 or TRBD2 (5 bases each). Germline V gene data show CDR1 as SGHRS and CDR2 as YFSETQ. The V and J ends lost 0 bases and 3 bases respectively, with 12 bases between them. The CDR3 has 15 amino acids. CDR3 sequence: CASSLDGAKEETQYF. CDR3 in DNA: TGCGCCAGCAGCTTGGACGGGGCCAAAGAAGAGACCCAGTACTTC.

This rearrangement joins TRBV5-3 to TRBJ2-6; 10 positions match TRBD1. TRBV5-3 is given ORF status, its function remaining uncertain. The CDR3 is 17 residues long. Germline trimming cut 6 bases from V and 1 base from J; bases unmatched to any gene: 7. CDR3: CARNDRGLQSGANVLTF. CDR3 DNA: TGTGCCAGAAACGACAGGGGGCTTCAGTCTGGGGCCAACGTCCTGACTTTC.

This clone was recorded once. The chain recombines TRBV7-2 with TRBJ1-1; D may be TRBD1 (6 bases). V was pared by 3 bases and J by 2 bases, with 7 bases between. Per the germline V gene, CDR1 is SGHTA and CDR2 is FQGNSA. This CDR3 spans 13 amino acids. CDR3: CASSFRGNTEAFF. The CDR3 DNA is TGTGCCAGCAGCTTCAGGGGAAACACTGAAGCTTTCTTT. Filled out from reference TRBV7-2 and TRBJ1-1, the complete variable domain reads GAGVSQSPSNKVTEKGKDVELRCDPISGHTALYWYRQSLGQGLEFLIYFQGNSAPDKSGLPSDRFSAERTGGSVSTLTIQRTQQEDSAVYLCASSFRGNTEAFFGQGTRLTVV.

J is TRBJ1-5 and V is TRBV7-2, with D unresolved. V was trimmed by 5 bases and J by 0 bases, leaving 14 bases between them. The CDR3 spans 16 residues. Germline-derived CDR1 and CDR2 are SGHTA and FQGNSA. CDR3 sequence: CASSPHGVLSNQPQHF. DNA for the CDR3: TGTGCCAGCAGCCCCCACGGGGTTCTTAGCAATCAGCCCCAGCATTTT.

J is TRBJ2-4 and V is TRBV30; D not certain. This CDR3 region has 17 residues. V lost 0 bases, J lost 2 bases, and 17 bases lay in between. Germline V gene data show CDR1 as GTSNPN and CDR2 as SVGIG (reference sequence). CDR3 in DNA: TGTGCCTGGAGTGTATCCCGGGCCTCTAGGACCAAAAACATTCAGTACTTC. Translating gives CAWSVSRASRTKNIQYF.

V gene TRBV9 combines with J gene TRBJ2-6; 7 bases agree with TRBD1. With 4 bases clipped from V and 0 bases from J, the junction kept 7 bases outside the gene matches. The CDR3 consists of 17 residues. Germline lookup yields CDR1 SGDLS and CDR2 YYNGEE. In nucleotides, the CDR3 is TGTGCCAGCAGCCCCGGGACAGCTGTCTCTGGGGCCAACGTCCTGACTTTC. Amino acid sequence: CASSPGTAVSGANVLTF.

J is TRBJ1-3 and V is TRBV19; no firm D call. Trimming cost V 6 bases and J 2 bases, with 11 bases left between them. CDR3 length: 14 residues. Germline CDR1 and CDR2: LNHDA and SQIVND (reference sequence). Here the CDR3 reads CASRRADAGNTIYF. The CDR3 DNA is TGTGCCAGTAGGAGGGCAGATGCTGGAAACACCATATATTTT.

The rearrangement uses TRBV30 and TRBJ1-3; D gene ambiguous. This CDR3 is 14 amino acids long. V was cut by 2 bases and J by 3 bases, with 11 bases left in between. Germline V CDR1 and CDR2: GTSNPN, SVGIG (reference sequence). The DNA of the CDR3 is TGTGCCTGGAGTCCGGACGTGCGTGGAAACACCATATATTTT. This encodes CAWSPDVRGNTIYF.

V is TRBV5-1 and J is TRBJ2-3; the D is unclear. This CDR3 is 15 amino acids long. Between the trimmed V and J ends, which lost 0 bases and 2 bases, there was a span of 10 bases. Germline-derived CDR1 and CDR2 are SGHRS and YFSETQ. CDR3 loop: CASSLVRSNTDTQYF. The CDR3 DNA is TGCGCCAGCAGCTTGGTCCGCAGTAACACAGATACGCAGTATTTT. The full variable domain, completed using reference TRBV5-1 and TRBJ2-3, is KAGVTQTPRYLIKTRGQQVTLSCSPISGHRSVSWYQQTPGQGLQFLFEYFSETQRNKGNFPGRFSGRQFSNSRSEMNVSTLELGDSALYLCASSLVRSNTDTQYFGPGTRLTVL.

This clone was counted once. The chain is built from TRBV7-2 and TRBJ2-3; D ambiguous. The CDR3 loop spans 14 amino acids. Germline CDR1 is SGHTA and CDR2 is FQGNSA. With 3 bases removed from V and 0 bases from J, the gap between germline ends came to 7 bases. This chain's CDR3 is CASSFRQSTDTQYF. CDR3 DNA sequence: TGTGCCAGCAGCTTTCGGCAGAGCACAGATACGCAGTATTTT.

This chain uses TRBV3-1 (or the pseudogene TRBV3-2) with TRBJ2-1; 10 positions match TRBD1. The CDR3 is made up of 14 amino acids. After removal of 4 bases from V and 6 bases from J, the junction contained 3 bases not matched to a gene. Per the germline V gene, CDR1 is LGHDT and CDR2 is YNNKEL (reference sequence). CDR3 nucleotides: TGTGCCAGCAGCCGGTGGACAGGGGGCAATGAGCAGTTCTTC. This translates into CASSRWTGGNEQFF.

This clone was seen once. CDR3: CASGAGLSYNEQFF. Here the CDR3 DNA reads TGCGCCAGCGGGGCGGGCCTCTCCTACAATGAGCAGTTCTTC. V is TRBV5-1 and J is TRBJ2-1; D may match TRBD1 or TRBD2 (5 bases each). Germline V gene lookup returns CDR1 SGHRS and CDR2 YFSETQ. V was trimmed by 7 bases and J by 0 bases, leaving 11 bases between them. This CDR3 region has 14 residues.